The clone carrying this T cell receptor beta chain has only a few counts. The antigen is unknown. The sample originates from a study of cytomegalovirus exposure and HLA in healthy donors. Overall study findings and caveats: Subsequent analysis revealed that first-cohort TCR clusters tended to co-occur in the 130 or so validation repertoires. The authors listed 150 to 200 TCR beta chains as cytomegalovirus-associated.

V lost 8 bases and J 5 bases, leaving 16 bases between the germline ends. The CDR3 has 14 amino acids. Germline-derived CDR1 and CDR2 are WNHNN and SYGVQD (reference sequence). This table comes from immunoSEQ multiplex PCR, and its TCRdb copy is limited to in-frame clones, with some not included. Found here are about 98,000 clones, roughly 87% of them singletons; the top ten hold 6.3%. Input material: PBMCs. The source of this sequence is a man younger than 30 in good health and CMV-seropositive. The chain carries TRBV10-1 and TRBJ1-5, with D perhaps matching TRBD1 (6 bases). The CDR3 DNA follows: TGCGCCAGCTTGCCTACAGGGAGTGATCAGCCCCAGCATTTT. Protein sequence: CASLPTGSDQPQHF.